The 29 T cell receptor beta chains below were found in one sample sequenced in a study of neurological immune-mediated disorders. MiXCR, applied by TCRdb to the 5' RACE reads, yields one record per CDR3 protein. The repertoire holds 45,000 or so distinct CDR3 sequences, with roughly 13% as singletons. Sequenced input: PBMCs. These receptors originate from a female donor in good health.

There are many counts of this clonotype. The J gene is TRBJ1-2, the V gene TRBV12-3 or TRBV12-4; possibly TRBD1 for D (5 bases). Trimming took 6 bases from V and 7 from J, leaving 12 bases between them. This CDR3 is 12 amino acids long. CDR3 sequence: CASRRDVGGYTF. Here the CDR3 DNA reads TGTGCCAGCAGGCGGGACGTAGGTGGCTACACCTTC.

This clonotype showed up many times. The gene calls are TRBV5-1 and TRBJ2-1, with TRBD1 matching over 7 bases. Germline trimming cut 3 bases from V and 6 bases from J; bases unmatched to any gene: 3. CDR1 is SGHRS, CDR2 YFSETQ, per germline. This CDR3 spans 13 amino acids. The CDR3 is CASSSGQRNEQFF. CDR3 DNA sequence: TGCGCCAGCAGCTCGGGACAGCGCAATGAGCAGTTCTTC.

This clonotype appeared many times. V and J are TRBV12-3 or TRBV12-4 and TRBJ1-3, with unresolved D. The CDR3 has 12 residues. V shed 2 bases and J shed 8 bases, with 7 bases lying between them. CDR3 amino acids: CASSLTRDTIYF. The CDR3 DNA follows: TGTGCCAGCAGTTTAACGCGGGACACCATATATTTT.

This clonotype was detected many times. The chain uses TRBV12-5 and TRBJ1-5, with no clear D. CDR3 length: 11 residues. V was shortened by 3 bases and J by 5 bases, with 2 bases between the two germline ends. Per germline, CDR1 LGHNT and CDR2 FRNRAP. The CDR3 loop is CASGLDQPQHF. CDR3 coding DNA: TGTGCTAGTGGTTTAGATCAGCCCCAGCATTTT. Full variable domain (rest looked up from reference TRBV12-5 and TRBJ1-5): DARVTQTPRHKVTEMGQEVTMRCQPILGHNTVFWYRQTMMQGLELLAYFRNRAPLDDSGMPKDRFSAEMPDATLATLKIQPSEPRDSAVYFCASGLDQPQHFGDGTRLSIL.

This clonotype appeared many times. The chain combines TRBV24-1 with TRBJ2-1; D not resolved. Germline-derived CDR1 and CDR2 are KGHDR and SFDVKD. V lost 6 bases and J lost 5, with 10 bases in between. The CDR3 sequence is 13 residues long. Here the CDR3 reads CATSPSGDNEQFF. The CDR3 DNA sequence: TGTGCCACCAGTCCCTCAGGAGACAATGAGCAGTTCTTC.

This clonotype occurred many times. The V call is TRBV10-3, the J call TRBJ2-7, with 8 bases aligning to TRBD2. Germline CDR1 reads ENHRY; CDR2 reads SYGVKD. V lost 5 bases, J lost 3 bases, and 9 bases stayed unmatched. The CDR3 sequence is 15 residues long. CDR3 DNA: TGTGCCATCAGTCCCCCGGGGGGGATGAACTACGAGCAGTACTTC. This encodes CAISPPGGMNYEQYF.

This clonotype was picked up many times. The rearrangement links TRBV6-2 or TRBV6-3 to TRBJ1-5; unclear D gene. Germline CDR1 and CDR2: MNHEY and SVGEGT. The CDR3 loop spans 16 amino acids. Trimming shortened V by 5 bases and J by 0 bases, and 14 bases separated the two germline ends. CDR3 DNA: TGTGCCAGCAGTCTTAGACGAGAAAGTAGCAATCAGCCCCAGCATTTT. Its translation is CASSLRRESSNQPQHF.

The sample holds many counts of this clonotype. The V and J genes are TRBV29-1 and TRBJ2-3; perhaps TRBD2 as D (6 bases). Germline V lookup: CDR1 SQVTM, CDR2 ANQGSEA. The CDR3 spans 13 residues. V was trimmed by 7 bases and J by 3 bases, leaving 14 bases between them. The CDR3, as DNA: TGCAGCGCCACTCGGGGGAGAACAGATACGCAGTATTTT. It codes for CSATRGRTDTQYF.

The CDR3 here is CASSKTANQGGEQYF. For the CDR3, the DNA is TGTGCCAGCTCAAAAACGGCTAATCAGGGTGGGGAGCAGTACTTC. The chain uses TRBV18 and TRBJ2-7, with D maybe TRBD1 (5 bases). The CDR3 loop spans 15 amino acids. Germline V lookup: CDR1 KGHSH, CDR2 LQKENI. V was cut by 5 bases and J by 7 bases, with 21 bases left in between.

This clonotype was seen repeatedly, ten times or more. This chain joins TRBV5-1 and TRBJ2-5; D is ambiguous. Germline assignment: CDR1 SGHRS and CDR2 YFSETQ. The CDR3 loop spans 11 amino acids. The ends were cut back, 2 bases at V and 3 bases at J, with 2 bases in the middle. For the CDR3, the DNA is TGCGCCAGCAGCTTAGAAGAGACCCAGTACTTC. Amino acid sequence: CASSLEETQYF. The whole variable domain, filled in from reference TRBV5-1 and TRBJ2-5, reads KAGVTQTPRYLIKTRGQQVTLSCSPISGHRSVSWYQQTPGQGLQFLFEYFSETQRNKGNFPGRFSGRQFSNSRSEMNVSTLELGDSALYLCASSLEETQYFGPGTRLLVL.

There are many counts of this clonotype. The V and J genes are TRBV10-3 and TRBJ1-1, with TRBD1 matching over 10 bases. Germline-derived CDR1 and CDR2 are ENHRY and SYGVKD. CDR3 length: 13 amino acids. After removal of 7 bases from V and 5 bases from J, the junction contained 4 bases not matched to a gene. The CDR3: CAITGDRGTEAFF. The CDR3 nucleotides are TGTGCCATCACCGGGGACAGGGGAACTGAAGCTTTCTTT.

The sample holds many counts of this clonotype. The chain combines TRBV6-5 with TRBJ1-5, with D tentatively TRBD1 (6 bases). This CDR3 contains 13 residues. Trimming pared 8 bases from V and 6 bases from J, leaving 14 bases between. Germline lookup yields CDR1 MNHEY and CDR2 SVGAGI. The CDR3 sequence: CASEGRGSQPQHF. The CDR3 DNA reads as TGTGCCAGCGAGGGGAGGGGGAGTCAGCCCCAGCATTTT.

This clonotype occurred many times. The V and J genes are TRBV12-3 or TRBV12-4 and TRBJ1-1; D is undetermined. The V and J ends lost 7 bases and 4 bases respectively, with 19 bases between them. The CDR3 sequence is 15 residues long. The CDR3 sequence: CASNQRSGSGTEAFF. The CDR3 DNA is TGTGCCAGCAATCAACGTTCCGGGAGCGGCACTGAAGCTTTCTTT.

At least ten counts were recorded for this clonotype. The genes are TRBV5-1 and TRBJ1-1; no firm D call. CDR3 size: 14 residues. The germline CDR1 and CDR2 sequences are SGHRS and YFSETQ. V shed 2 bases and J shed 0 bases, with 8 bases lying between them. CDR3 nucleotides: TGCGCCAGCAGCTTAATTGTTCTGAACACTGAAGCTTTCTTT. It translates to CASSLIVLNTEAFF. Supplemented by reference TRBV5-1 and TRBJ1-1, the full variable domain reads KAGVTQTPRYLIKTRGQQVTLSCSPISGHRSVSWYQQTPGQGLQFLFEYFSETQRNKGNFPGRFSGRQFSNSRSEMNVSTLELGDSALYLCASSLIVLNTEAFFGQGTRLTVV.

The CDR3 nucleotides are TGTGCCAGCAGCCTTAGCGGTATCCCCCGCAATGAGCAGTTCTTC. This encodes CASSLSGIPRNEQFF. The chain is built from TRBV11-1 and TRBJ2-1; D is possibly TRBD2 (6 bases). This CDR3 has 15 amino acids. Looked up from germline, CDR1 is SGHAT and CDR2 is FQDESV (reference sequence). Trimming removed 5 bases at V and 6 bases at J, with 17 bases between.

This clonotype was detected many times. The chain has TRBV20-1 and TRBJ1-5; D is unresolved. Germline CDR1 reads DFQATT; CDR2 reads SNEGSKA (reference sequence). This CDR3 comprises 15 residues. V was pared by 5 bases and J by 11 bases, with 25 bases between. The CDR3 here is CSASDPRQAPWAQHF. In DNA, the CDR3 is TGCAGTGCTTCTGACCCCCGGCAGGCCCCCTGGGCCCAGCATTTT.

A note on this clonotype: One junction end disagrees with the germline gene, perhaps due to a read error. The chain carries TRBV6-1 and TRBJ2-7; D ambiguous. The CDR3 length is 13 residues. CDR1 is MNHNS, CDR2 SASEGT, per germline. CDR3 residues: CASNEVGAYEQYF. Written as DNA, the CDR3 is TGTGCCAGCAATGAAGTCGGTGCCTACGAGCAGTACTTC.

Ten or more counts support this clonotype. The V call is TRBV29-1, the J call TRBJ2-1, with 11 bases lining up with TRBD2. Germline loops: CDR1 SQVTM, CDR2 ANQGSEA. V was pared by 3 bases and J by 0 bases, with 10 bases of the junction left unmatched. The length of the CDR3 is 18 residues. The CDR3 sequence is CSVEGGLAGGYSYNEQFF. CDR3 coding DNA: TGCAGCGTTGAGGGGGGCCTAGCGGGAGGTTACTCCTACAATGAGCAGTTCTTC.

This clonotype was recorded at least ten times. This chain connects TRBV6-1 to TRBJ2-5, with 11 bases identical to TRBD2. CDR1 is MNHNS, CDR2 SASEGT, per germline. Trimming cost V 11 bases and J 5 bases; bases outside gene matches: 7. This CDR3 contains 13 residues. CDR3 bases: TGTGCCTCTAGCGGGGGGCAGGGGGAGACCCAGTACTTC. Encoded protein: CASSGGQGETQYF.

In its sample, this clonotype was seen many times. The V and J genes are TRBV4-1 and TRBJ1-5, with D uncertain. Germline assignment: CDR1 MGHRA and CDR2 YSYEKL. Trimming took off 3 bases at V and 4 bases at J, with 13 bases between the two ends. This CDR3 region has 15 residues. The CDR3 region has the DNA TGCGCCAGCAGCCAGGACGGGAGAAATAATCAGCCCCAGCATTTT. Protein product: CASSQDGRNNQPQHF.

In its sample, this clonotype was seen many times. The chain joins TRBV12-3 or TRBV12-4 to TRBJ1-2; 8 nucleotides agree with TRBD1. J lost 0 bases, V lost 6 bases, and 6 bases had no gene match. CDR3 length equals 15 residues. CDR3 in amino acids: CASRQQGAPNYGYTF. The CDR3 nucleotides are TGTGCCAGCAGGCAGCAGGGGGCGCCTAACTATGGCTACACCTTC.

About this clonotype: Relative to the germline gene, one junction end is altered; a read error may explain this. The chain uses TRBV20-1 and TRBJ2-2, with D possibly being TRBD2 (5 bases). CDR3 length: 13 residues. Germline V gene data show CDR1 as DFQATT and CDR2 as SNEGSKA (reference sequence). This CDR3 is CSATTQNTGKLFF. In DNA, the CDR3 is TGCAGTGCCACGACTCAGAACACCGGGAAGCTGTTTTTT.

The CDR3 spells CASLAAGQRNGGYTF. The CDR3 DNA is TGCGCCAGCTTGGCGGCTGGACAGAGGAACGGTGGCTACACCTTC. The V call is TRBV5-1, the J call TRBJ1-2; D is perhaps TRBD1 (6 bases). The CDR3 is 15 amino acids. V was pared by 7 bases and J by 7 bases, with 23 bases between. From germline, CDR1 is SGHRS and CDR2 YFSETQ.

This clonotype was counted only a few times. A much larger clone differs from this one at a single base, so this may be a read error. The V call is TRBV5-1, the J call TRBJ1-5; tentatively, D is TRBD1 (5 bases). Germline-derived CDR1 and CDR2 are SGHRS and YFSETQ. There are 14 residues in the CDR3. In nucleotides, the CDR3 is TGCACCAGCAGCGATGGCGACAGCAGGCAGCCCCAGCATTTT. It encodes CTSSDGDSRQPQHF.

This clonotype was detected ten times or more. The genes are TRBV4-1 and TRBJ1-3; D remains unclear. Trimming shortened V by 2 bases and J by 0 bases, and 14 bases separated the two germline ends. Germline CDR1 and CDR2: MGHRA and YSYEKL. CDR3 size: 17 residues. The CDR3 DNA sequence: TGCGCCAGCAGCCAAAACCCGGCGGGCCTCTCTGGAAACACCATATATTTT. Protein: CASSQNPAGLSGNTIYF.

This clonotype was observed many times. J is TRBJ1-1 and V is TRBV10-3, with D possibly matching TRBD1 (6 bases). Germline values: CDR1 ENHRY, CDR2 SYGVKD. Trimming stripped 6 bases from V and 3 bases from J, with 14 bases between. The CDR3 covers 14 residues. This chain's CDR3 is CAIRDSARDTEAFF. The CDR3 bases are TGTGCCATCAGGGACAGTGCTCGTGACACTGAAGCTTTCTTT.

The sample holds many counts of this clonotype. The chain combines TRBV3-1 with TRBJ2-2; D gene ambiguous. V gave up 2 bases and J gave up 5 bases, with 15 bases separating them. The V gene's germline CDR1 is LGHDT and CDR2 YNNKEL (reference sequence). This CDR3 contains 16 residues. The CDR3 reads CASSQPSGAGTGELFF. The DNA for the CDR3 is TGTGCCAGCAGCCAACCTTCGGGCGCCGGGACCGGGGAGCTGTTTTTT.

This clonotype has a count of ten or more. This chain links TRBV14 with TRBJ2-3, with TRBD1 matching over 7 bases. Germline V CDR1 and CDR2: SGHDN, FVKESK. There are 16 residues in the CDR3. The V and J ends lost 2 bases and 0 bases, in that order; junction bases with no gene match: 5. DNA of the CDR3: TGTGCCAGCAGCCAACGAGGGGGCGCGAGCACAGATACGCAGTATTTT. Translated: CASSQRGGASTDTQYF.

Ten or more counts support this clonotype. The rearrangement joins TRBV19 to TRBJ1-1; D unresolved. In germline, CDR1 is LNHDA, CDR2 SQIVND (reference sequence). Trimming shortened V by 4 bases and J by 3 bases, and 18 bases separated the two germline ends. This CDR3 comprises 16 residues. The CDR3, as DNA: TGTGCCAGTAGTAAACAGAGGTTCCGTGGGGACACTGAAGCTTTCTTT. Residues: CASSKQRFRGDTEAFF.